The rows below give T cell receptor beta chains drawn from one sample of a study of T cell responses to AZD1222 COVID-19 vaccine. The protocol was immunoSEQ multiplex PCR, while the TCRdb copy is restricted to in-frame clones and leaves out a portion. The table includes around 190,000 clones, 85% to 95% detected once. Sequencing used peripheral blood, obtained on day 0 of AZD1222 vaccination. Receptors originate from an adult in good health. Both conserved end residues are part of each CDR3. The D gene is left open where the match is weak. Only some rows state a clone size, as once, few, many or a class for expanded clones.

CDR3 DNA: TGTGCCAGCAGCTCCGCCGGGACAGGGTATTTCTCACCCCTCCACTTT
CDR3 protein: CASSSAGTGYFSPLHF
clone size: -
V gene: TRBV11-2
D gene: TRBD1
J gene: TRBJ1-6

CDR3 DNA: TGTGCCAGCAGTTTCCACCTGGGACAGGGTAACACTGAAGCTTTCTTT
CDR3 protein: CASSFHLGQGNTEAFF
clone size: few
V gene: TRBV28
D gene: TRBD1
J gene: TRBJ1-1

CDR3 DNA: TGTGCCAGCAGCTTAGCGGGGGGGCAGGGTGGTTACAATGAGCAGTTCTTC
CDR3 protein: CASSLAGGQGGYNEQFF
clone size: once
V gene: TRBV11-3
D gene: TRBD2
J gene: TRBJ2-1

CDR3 DNA: TGTGCCAGCCACGACGAAGGGTATCAGCCCCAGCATTTT
CDR3 protein: CASHDEGYQPQHF
clone size: -
V gene: TRBV6-5
D gene: -
J gene: TRBJ1-5

CDR3 DNA: TGTGCCAGCAGTCAACGGACAGGGGATCTCAACGAGCAGTACTTC
CDR3 protein: CASSQRTGDLNEQYF
clone size: -
V gene: TRBV2
D gene: TRBD1
J gene: TRBJ2-7

CDR3 DNA: TGTGCCAGCAGCTCGACAGACTATGGCTACACCTTC
CDR3 protein: CASSSTDYGYTF
clone size: -
V gene: TRBV5-6
D gene: -
J gene: TRBJ1-2

CDR3 DNA: TGTGCCAGCAGTGACAGGACAGGGTACGGCTACACCTTC
CDR3 protein: CASSDRTGYGYTF
clone size: -
V gene: TRBV6-1
D gene: TRBD1
J gene: TRBJ1-2

CDR3 DNA: TGTGCCAGCAGCTTACCTCATCGGGGTGATGAGCAGTTCTTC
CDR3 protein: CASSLPHRGDEQFF
clone size: -
V gene: TRBV7-9
D gene: -
J gene: TRBJ2-1

CDR3 DNA: TGTGCCAGTAGTATGACCGGGACAGGGACGACTGAAGCTTTCTTT
CDR3 protein: CASSMTGTGTTEAFF
clone size: -
V gene: TRBV19
D gene: TRBD1
J gene: TRBJ1-1

CDR3 DNA: TGCGCCAGCAGCTTTGGGGTTCGGGAAAAACTGTTTTTT
CDR3 protein: CASSFGVREKLFF
clone size: -
V gene: TRBV5-1
D gene: -
J gene: TRBJ1-4

CDR3 DNA: TGCGCCAGCAGCCAAGGAGGACAGGGGGATGAAAAACTGTTTTTT
CDR3 protein: CASSQGGQGDEKLFF
clone size: few
V gene: TRBV4-1
D gene: TRBD1
J gene: TRBJ1-4

CDR3 DNA: TGTGCCAGCAGCGTAGCGGACCATGGCTACACCTTC
CDR3 protein: CASSVADHGYTF
clone size: -
V gene: TRBV9
D gene: -
J gene: TRBJ1-2

CDR3 DNA: TGTGCCAGCTCACCAAGGGCTAACACCGGGGAGCTGTTTTTT
CDR3 protein: CASSPRANTGELFF
clone size: -
V gene: TRBV18
D gene: -
J gene: TRBJ2-2

CDR3 DNA: TGTGCCAGCAGCCGACTCGGACAGGGGGCTGTCGGGGAGCTGTTTTTT
CDR3 protein: CASSRLGQGAVGELFF
clone size: -
V gene: TRBV13
D gene: TRBD1
J gene: TRBJ2-2

CDR3 DNA: TGTGCCAGCACCCTCCCGGTTTTCCGAGAAGCTTTCTTT
CDR3 protein: CASTLPVFREAFF
clone size: -
V gene: TRBV6-5
D gene: -
J gene: TRBJ1-1

CDR3 DNA: TGTGCCAGCAGCGTAGCCGTACCAGATACGCAGTATTTT
CDR3 protein: CASSVAVPDTQYF
clone size: -
V gene: TRBV9
D gene: -
J gene: TRBJ2-3

CDR3 DNA: TGTGCCAGCAGCTTAGGACCGGGGGAGAAATACAATGAGCAGTTCTTC
CDR3 protein: CASSLGPGEKYNEQFF
clone size: -
V gene: TRBV7-2
D gene: -
J gene: TRBJ2-1

CDR3 DNA: TGTGCCAGCAGCCCACCTGGCGCTAGCGGGGAGGGTGAGCAGTTCTTC
CDR3 protein: CASSPPGASGEGEQFF
clone size: -
V gene: TRBV5-4
D gene: TRBD2
J gene: TRBJ2-1

CDR3 DNA: TGTGCCAGCAGTGAAGCTCTAGGACAGGGCTACGAGCAGTACTTC
CDR3 protein: CASSEALGQGYEQYF
clone size: -
V gene: TRBV2
D gene: TRBD1
J gene: TRBJ2-7

CDR3 DNA: TGCGCCAGCAGCTTATCCTCAGGGACGTTGTTCTACGAGCAGTACTTC
CDR3 protein: CASSLSSGTLFYEQYF
clone size: -
V gene: TRBV5-1
D gene: -
J gene: TRBJ2-7